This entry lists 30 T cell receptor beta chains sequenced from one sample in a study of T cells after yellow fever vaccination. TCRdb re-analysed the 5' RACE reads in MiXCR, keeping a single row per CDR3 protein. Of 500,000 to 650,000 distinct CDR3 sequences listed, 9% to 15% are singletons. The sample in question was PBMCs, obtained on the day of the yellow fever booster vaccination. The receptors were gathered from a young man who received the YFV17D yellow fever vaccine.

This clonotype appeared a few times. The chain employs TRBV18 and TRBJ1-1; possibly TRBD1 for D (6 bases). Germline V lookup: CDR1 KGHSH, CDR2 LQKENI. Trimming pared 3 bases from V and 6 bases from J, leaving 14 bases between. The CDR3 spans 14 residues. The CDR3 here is CASSPQQGSAEAFF. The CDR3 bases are TGTGCCAGCTCACCGCAACAGGGATCAGCTGAAGCTTTCTTT.

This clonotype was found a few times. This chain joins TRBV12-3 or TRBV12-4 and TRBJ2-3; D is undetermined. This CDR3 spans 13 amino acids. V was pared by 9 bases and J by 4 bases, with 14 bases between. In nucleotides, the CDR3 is TGTGCCAGTGGTACTCCCCCCGCAGATACGCAGTATTTT. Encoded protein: CASGTPPADTQYF.

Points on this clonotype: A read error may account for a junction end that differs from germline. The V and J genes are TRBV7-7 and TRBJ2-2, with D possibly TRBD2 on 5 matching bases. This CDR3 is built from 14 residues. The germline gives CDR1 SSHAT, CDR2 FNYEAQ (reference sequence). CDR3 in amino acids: CASSLHEGTGELFF. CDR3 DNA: TGTGCTAGCAGCCTGCATGAGGGAACCGGGGAGCTGTTTTTT.

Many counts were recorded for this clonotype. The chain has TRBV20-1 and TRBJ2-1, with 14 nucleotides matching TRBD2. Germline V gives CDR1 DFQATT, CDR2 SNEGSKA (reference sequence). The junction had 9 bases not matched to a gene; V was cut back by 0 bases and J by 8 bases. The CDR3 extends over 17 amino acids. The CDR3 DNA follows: TGCAGTGCTAGAGATTACGGGACTAGCGGGAGCCTCTATGAGCAGTTCTTC. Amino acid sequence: CSARDYGTSGSLYEQFF.

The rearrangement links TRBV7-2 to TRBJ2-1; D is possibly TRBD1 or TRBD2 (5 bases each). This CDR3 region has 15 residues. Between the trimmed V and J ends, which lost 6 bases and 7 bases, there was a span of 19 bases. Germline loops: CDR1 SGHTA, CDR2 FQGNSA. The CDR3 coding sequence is TGTGCCAGCAGAGGGGACCGCACTAGTCGTAATGAGCAGTTCTTC. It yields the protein CASRGDRTSRNEQFF.

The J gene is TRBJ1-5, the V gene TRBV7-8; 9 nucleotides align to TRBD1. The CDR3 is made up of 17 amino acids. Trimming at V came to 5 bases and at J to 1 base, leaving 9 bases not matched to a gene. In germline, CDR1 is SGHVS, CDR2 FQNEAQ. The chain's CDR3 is CASSPWTGDRSNQPQHF. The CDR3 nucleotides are TGTGCCAGCAGCCCGTGGACAGGGGACCGGAGCAATCAGCCCCAGCATTTT.

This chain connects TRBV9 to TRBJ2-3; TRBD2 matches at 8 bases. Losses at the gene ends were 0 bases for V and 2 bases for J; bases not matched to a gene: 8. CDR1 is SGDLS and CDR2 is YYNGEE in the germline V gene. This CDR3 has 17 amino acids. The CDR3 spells CASSVGGVAGITDTQYF. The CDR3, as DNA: TGTGCCAGCAGCGTAGGGGGGGTAGCGGGGATCACAGATACGCAGTATTTT.

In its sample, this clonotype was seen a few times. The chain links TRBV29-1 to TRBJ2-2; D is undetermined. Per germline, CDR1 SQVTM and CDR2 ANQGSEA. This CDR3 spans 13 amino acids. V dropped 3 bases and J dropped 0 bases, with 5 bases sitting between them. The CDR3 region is CSVDITNTGELFF. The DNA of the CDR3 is TGCAGCGTTGATATCACGAACACCGGGGAGCTGTTTTTT.

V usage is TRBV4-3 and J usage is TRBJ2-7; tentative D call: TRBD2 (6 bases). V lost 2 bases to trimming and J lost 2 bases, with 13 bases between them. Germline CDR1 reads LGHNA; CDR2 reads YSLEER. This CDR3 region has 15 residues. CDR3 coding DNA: TGCGCCAGCAGCCAAACATCGCGGGGTGCCTACGAGCAGTACTTC. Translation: CASSQTSRGAYEQYF.

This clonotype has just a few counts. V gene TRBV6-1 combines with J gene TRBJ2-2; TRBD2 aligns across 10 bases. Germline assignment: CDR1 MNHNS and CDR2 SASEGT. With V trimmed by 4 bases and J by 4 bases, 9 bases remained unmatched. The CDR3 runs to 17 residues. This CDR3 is CASSGAQGLAITGELFF. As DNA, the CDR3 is TGTGCCAGCAGTGGGGCACAGGGACTAGCGATCACCGGGGAGCTGTTTTTT.

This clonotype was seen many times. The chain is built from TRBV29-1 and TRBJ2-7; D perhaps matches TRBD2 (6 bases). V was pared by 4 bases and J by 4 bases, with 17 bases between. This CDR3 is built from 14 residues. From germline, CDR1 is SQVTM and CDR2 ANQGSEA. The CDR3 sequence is CSVAGPGRRYEQYF. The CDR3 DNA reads TGCAGCGTTGCCGGTCCGGGGAGGAGGTACGAGCAGTACTTC.

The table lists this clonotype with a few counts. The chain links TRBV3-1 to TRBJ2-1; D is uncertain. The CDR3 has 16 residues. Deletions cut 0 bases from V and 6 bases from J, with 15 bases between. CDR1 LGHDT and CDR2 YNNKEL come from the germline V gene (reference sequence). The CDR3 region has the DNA TGTGCCAGCAGCCAAGATCGAGGTACCAATCCCAATGAGCAGTTCTTC. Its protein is CASSQDRGTNPNEQFF.

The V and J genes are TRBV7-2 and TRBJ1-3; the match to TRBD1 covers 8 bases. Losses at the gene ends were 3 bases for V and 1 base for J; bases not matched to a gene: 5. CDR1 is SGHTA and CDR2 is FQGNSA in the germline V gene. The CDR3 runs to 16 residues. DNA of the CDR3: TGTGCCAGCAGCTTGGACAGGGCTTCATCTGGAAACACCATATATTTT. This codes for CASSLDRASSGNTIYF.

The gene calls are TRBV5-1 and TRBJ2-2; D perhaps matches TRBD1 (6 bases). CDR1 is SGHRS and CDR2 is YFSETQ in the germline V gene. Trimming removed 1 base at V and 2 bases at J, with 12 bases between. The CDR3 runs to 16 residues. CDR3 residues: CASSLSPGHNTGELFF. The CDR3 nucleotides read TGCGCCAGCAGCTTGTCCCCGGGACACAACACCGGGGAGCTGTTTTTT.

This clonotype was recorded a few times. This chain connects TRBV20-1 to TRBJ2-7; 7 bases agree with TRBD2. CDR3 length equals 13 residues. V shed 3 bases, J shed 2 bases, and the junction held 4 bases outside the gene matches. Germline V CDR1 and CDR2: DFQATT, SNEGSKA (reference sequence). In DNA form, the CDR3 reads TGCAGTGCTAGTGATGGACTAGCCTACGAGCAGTACTTC. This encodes CSASDGLAYEQYF.

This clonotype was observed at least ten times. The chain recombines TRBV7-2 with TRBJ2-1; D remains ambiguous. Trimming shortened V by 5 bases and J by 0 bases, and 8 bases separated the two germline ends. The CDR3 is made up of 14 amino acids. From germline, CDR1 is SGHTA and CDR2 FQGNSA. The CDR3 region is CASSLGRSYNEQFF. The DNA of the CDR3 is TGTGCCAGCAGCCTCGGCCGCTCCTACAATGAGCAGTTCTTC.

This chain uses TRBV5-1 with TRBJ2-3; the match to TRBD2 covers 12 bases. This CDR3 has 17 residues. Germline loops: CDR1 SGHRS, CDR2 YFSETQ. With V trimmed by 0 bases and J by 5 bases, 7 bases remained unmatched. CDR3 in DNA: TGCGCCAGCAGCTTGGCCCGGACTAGCGGGACAGGAGATACGCAGTATTTT. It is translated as CASSLARTSGTGDTQYF. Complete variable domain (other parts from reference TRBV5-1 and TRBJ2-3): KAGVTQTPRYLIKTRGQQVTLSCSPISGHRSVSWYQQTPGQGLQFLFEYFSETQRNKGNFPGRFSGRQFSNSRSEMNVSTLELGDSALYLCASSLARTSGTGDTQYFGPGTRLTVL.

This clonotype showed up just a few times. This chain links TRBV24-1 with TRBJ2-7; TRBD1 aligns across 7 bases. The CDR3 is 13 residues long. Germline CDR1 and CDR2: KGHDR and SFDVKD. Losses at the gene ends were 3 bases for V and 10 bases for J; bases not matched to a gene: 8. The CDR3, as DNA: TGTGCCACCAGTGATCCGGGACAGTCGGAACAGTACTTC. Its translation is CATSDPGQSEQYF.

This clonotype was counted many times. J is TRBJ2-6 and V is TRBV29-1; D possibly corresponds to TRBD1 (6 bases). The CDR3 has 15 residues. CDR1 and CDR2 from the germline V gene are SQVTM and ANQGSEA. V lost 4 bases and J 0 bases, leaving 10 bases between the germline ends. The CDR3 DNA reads TGCAGCGTTGTTCAGGGGACCTCTGGGGCCAACGTCCTGACTTTC. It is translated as CSVVQGTSGANVLTF.

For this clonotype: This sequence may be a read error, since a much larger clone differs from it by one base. DNA for the CDR3: TGTGCCAGCAGCTCCCAGCCCGCCCGGACAGCAAATGGCGAGCAGTACTTC. Protein: CASSSQPARTANGEQYF. The chain uses TRBV7-2 and TRBJ2-7; a possible D gene is TRBD1 (6 bases). The CDR3 length is 17 residues. Germline lookup yields CDR1 SGHTA and CDR2 FQGNSA. V was clipped by 4 bases and J by 6 bases, with 25 bases between them.

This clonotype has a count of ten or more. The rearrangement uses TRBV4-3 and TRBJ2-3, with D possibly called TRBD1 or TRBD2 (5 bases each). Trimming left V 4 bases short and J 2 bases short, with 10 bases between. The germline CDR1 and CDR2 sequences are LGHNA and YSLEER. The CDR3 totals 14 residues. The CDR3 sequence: CASSLGTPTDTQYF. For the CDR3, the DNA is TGCGCCAGCAGCCTCGGGACGCCCACAGATACGCAGTATTTT.

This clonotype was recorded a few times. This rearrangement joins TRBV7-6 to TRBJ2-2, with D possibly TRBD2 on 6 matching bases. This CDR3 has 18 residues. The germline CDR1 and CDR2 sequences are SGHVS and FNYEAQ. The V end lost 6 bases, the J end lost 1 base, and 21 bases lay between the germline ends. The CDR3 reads CASSSPLVGRGNTGELFF. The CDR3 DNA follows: TGTGCCAGCAGTTCCCCGTTGGTCGGGCGGGGGAACACCGGGGAGCTGTTTTTT.

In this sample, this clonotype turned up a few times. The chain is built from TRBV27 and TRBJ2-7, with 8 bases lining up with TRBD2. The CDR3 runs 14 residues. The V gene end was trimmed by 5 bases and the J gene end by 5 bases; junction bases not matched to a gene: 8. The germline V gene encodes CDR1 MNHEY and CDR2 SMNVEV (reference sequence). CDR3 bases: TGTGCCAGCAGTCCCGGGACTAGTCTCAACGAGCAGTACTTC. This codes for CASSPGTSLNEQYF.

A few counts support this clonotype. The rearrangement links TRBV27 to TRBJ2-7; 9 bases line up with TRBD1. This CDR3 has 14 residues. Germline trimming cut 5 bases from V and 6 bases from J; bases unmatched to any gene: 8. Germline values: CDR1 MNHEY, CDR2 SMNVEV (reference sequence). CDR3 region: CASSPGQGPSEQYF. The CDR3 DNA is TGTGCCAGCAGTCCGGGACAGGGTCCCAGCGAGCAGTACTTC.

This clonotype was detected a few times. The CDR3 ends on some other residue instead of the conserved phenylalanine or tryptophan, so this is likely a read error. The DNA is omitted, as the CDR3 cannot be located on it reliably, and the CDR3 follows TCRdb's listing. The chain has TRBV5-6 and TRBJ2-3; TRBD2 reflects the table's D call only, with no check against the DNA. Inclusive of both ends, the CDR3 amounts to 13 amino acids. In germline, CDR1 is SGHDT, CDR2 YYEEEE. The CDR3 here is CASSLTSRGTSHV.

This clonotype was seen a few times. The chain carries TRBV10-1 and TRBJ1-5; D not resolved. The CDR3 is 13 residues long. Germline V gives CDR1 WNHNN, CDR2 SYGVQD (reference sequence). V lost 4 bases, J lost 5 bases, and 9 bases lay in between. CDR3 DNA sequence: TGCGCCAGCAGTGGGGGAATGGATCAGCCCCAGCATTTT. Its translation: CASSGGMDQPQHF.

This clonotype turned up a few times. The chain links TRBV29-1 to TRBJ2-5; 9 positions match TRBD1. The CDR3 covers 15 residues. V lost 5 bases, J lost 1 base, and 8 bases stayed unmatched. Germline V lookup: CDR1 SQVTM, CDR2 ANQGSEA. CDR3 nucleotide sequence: TGCAGCGTTACACCGGGACAGGGTACCCAAGAGACCCAGTACTTC. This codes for CSVTPGQGTQETQYF.

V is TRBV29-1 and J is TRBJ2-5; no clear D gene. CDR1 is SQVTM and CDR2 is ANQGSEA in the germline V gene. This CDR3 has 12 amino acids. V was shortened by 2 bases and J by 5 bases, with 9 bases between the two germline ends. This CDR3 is CSVEKVRETQYF. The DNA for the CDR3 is TGCAGCGTTGAAAAAGTCAGGGAGACCCAGTACTTC.

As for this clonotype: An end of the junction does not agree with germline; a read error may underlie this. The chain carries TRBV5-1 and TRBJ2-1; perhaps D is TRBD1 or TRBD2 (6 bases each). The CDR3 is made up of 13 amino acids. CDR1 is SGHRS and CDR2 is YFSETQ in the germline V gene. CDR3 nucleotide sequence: TGCGCCAGCAAAGGGGGGCCCTACAATGTGCAGTTCTTC. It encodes CASKGGPYNVQFF.

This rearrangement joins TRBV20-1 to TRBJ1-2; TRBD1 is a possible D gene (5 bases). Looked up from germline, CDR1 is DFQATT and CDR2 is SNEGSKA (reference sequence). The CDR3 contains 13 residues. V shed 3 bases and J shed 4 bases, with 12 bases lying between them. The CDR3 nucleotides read TGCAGTGCTAGTCAGAAGACAGTCTATGGCTACACCTTC. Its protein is CSASQKTVYGYTF.